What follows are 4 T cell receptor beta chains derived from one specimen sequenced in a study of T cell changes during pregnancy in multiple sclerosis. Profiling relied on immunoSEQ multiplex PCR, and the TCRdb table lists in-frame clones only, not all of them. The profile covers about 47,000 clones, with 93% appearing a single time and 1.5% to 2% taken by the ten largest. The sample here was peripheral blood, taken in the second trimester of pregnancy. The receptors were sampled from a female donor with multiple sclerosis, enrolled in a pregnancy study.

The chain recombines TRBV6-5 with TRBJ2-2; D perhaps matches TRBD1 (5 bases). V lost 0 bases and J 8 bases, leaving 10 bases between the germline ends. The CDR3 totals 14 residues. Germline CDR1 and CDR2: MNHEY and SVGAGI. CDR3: CASSYSKGSGELFF. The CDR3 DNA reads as TGTGCCAGCAGTTACTCGAAGGGGTCGGGGGAGCTGTTTTTT.

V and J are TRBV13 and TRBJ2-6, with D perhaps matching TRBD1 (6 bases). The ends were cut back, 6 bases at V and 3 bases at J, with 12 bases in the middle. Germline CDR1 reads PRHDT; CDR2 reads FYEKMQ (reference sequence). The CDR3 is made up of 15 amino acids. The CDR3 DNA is TGTGCCAGCAGTCTGCAGGGGAGTGGGGCCAACGTCCTGACTTTC. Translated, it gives CASSLQGSGANVLTF.

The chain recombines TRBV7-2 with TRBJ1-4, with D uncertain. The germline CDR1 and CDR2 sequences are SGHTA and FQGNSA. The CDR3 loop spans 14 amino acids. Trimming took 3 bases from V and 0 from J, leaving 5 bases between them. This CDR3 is CASSLAATNEKLFF. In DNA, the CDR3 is TGTGCCAGCAGCTTGGCAGCAACTAATGAAAAACTGTTTTTT.

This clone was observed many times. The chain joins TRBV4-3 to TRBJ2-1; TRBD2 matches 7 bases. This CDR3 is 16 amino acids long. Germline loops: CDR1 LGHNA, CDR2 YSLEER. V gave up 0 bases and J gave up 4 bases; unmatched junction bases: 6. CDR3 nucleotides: TGCGCCAGCAGCCAAGATCCGGGGGAGGGATACAATGAGCAGTTCTTC. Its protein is CASSQDPGEGYNEQFF.